This T cell receptor (beta chain) emerged from a study of T-cell reconstitution after alpha-beta-depleted transplantation in children. Many counts were recorded for this clonotype. Unique molecular identifiers were built into the TCRbeta library. Via MiXCR, TCRdb re-called the PCR reads, giving one row per CDR3 protein. The data show about 200,000 distinct CDR3 sequences, more than 14% seen once. The sample in question was PBMCs from the stem cell graft donor, obtained from the stem cell graft. The receptor was isolated from a human donor who donated a stem cell graft to a child with acute lymphoblastic leukemia.

The CDR3 here is CSARLALVGNEQFF. The CDR3, as DNA: TGCAGTGCTCGCCTAGCGCTTGTAGGCAATGAGCAGTTCTTC. This chain joins TRBV20-1 and TRBJ2-1; D is possibly TRBD2 (6 bases). The germline gives CDR1 DFQATT, CDR2 SNEGSKA (reference sequence). Trimming removed 5 bases from V and 6 bases from J, with 17 bases in between. This CDR3 is built from 14 residues.